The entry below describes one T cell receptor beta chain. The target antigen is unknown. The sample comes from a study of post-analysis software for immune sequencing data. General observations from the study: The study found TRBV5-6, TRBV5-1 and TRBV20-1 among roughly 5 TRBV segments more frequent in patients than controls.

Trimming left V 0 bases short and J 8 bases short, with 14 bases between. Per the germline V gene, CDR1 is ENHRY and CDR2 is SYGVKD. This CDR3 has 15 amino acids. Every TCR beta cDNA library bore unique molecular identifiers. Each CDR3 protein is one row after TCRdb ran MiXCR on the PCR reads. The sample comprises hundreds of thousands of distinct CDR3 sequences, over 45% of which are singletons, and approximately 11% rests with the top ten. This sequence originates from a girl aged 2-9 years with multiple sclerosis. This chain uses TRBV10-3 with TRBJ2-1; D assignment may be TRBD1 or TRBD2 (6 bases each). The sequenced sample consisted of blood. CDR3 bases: TGTGCCATCAGTGAGTCTGTGGGGGGCCTAGATGAGCAGTTCTTC. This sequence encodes CAISESVGGLDEQFF.